These 26 T cell receptor beta chains came from one sample sequenced in a study of blood T cell repertoires in COVID-19. Clones were sequenced by immunoSEQ multiplex PCR, and TCRdb holds only the in-frame ones, with some missing. The sample shows about 210,000 clones, roughly 84% of them seen only once. What was sequenced was PBMCs or T cells enriched from blood (not recorded which). All receptors derive from a young man in a cohort exposed to, infected with or recovered from COVID-19 (not recorded which).

The chain is built from TRBV13 and TRBJ2-1; 7 nucleotides agree with TRBD1. CDR3 length: 13 residues. Trimming removed 10 bases from V and 4 bases from J; junction bases left unmatched: 7. The germline V gene encodes CDR1 PRHDT and CDR2 FYEKMQ (reference sequence). The CDR3 loop reads CATLVTGYNEQFF. The CDR3 nucleotides are TGTGCCACCTTGGTGACAGGGTACAATGAGCAGTTCTTC.

The rearrangement uses TRBV5-4 and TRBJ1-1, with 12 bases matching TRBD1. The CDR3 sequence is 15 residues long. Per the germline V gene, CDR1 is SGHNT and CDR2 is YYREEE (reference sequence). V shed 4 bases, J shed 5 bases, and the junction held 6 bases outside the gene matches. The CDR3 DNA follows: TGTGCCAGCAGCCAGGGACAGGGGGCGGTGACTGAAGCTTTCTTT. Protein product: CASSQGQGAVTEAFF.

This chain connects TRBV11-3 to TRBJ2-3; tentative D call: TRBD1 (5 bases). Germline V CDR1 and CDR2: SGHNT, YENEEA. CDR3 size: 15 residues. V lost 2 bases to trimming and J lost 2 bases, with 11 bases between them. The CDR3 bases are TGTGCCAGCAGCTTAAGGGGTGTCTACACAGATACGCAGTATTTT. Residues: CASSLRGVYTDTQYF.

The rearrangement uses TRBV12-3 or TRBV12-4 and TRBJ1-5; D not certain. CDR3 length: 13 amino acids. The V gene lost 6 bases and the J gene lost 0 bases, with 6 bases spanning the gap. The CDR3: CASRLHSNQPQHF. Here the CDR3 DNA reads TGTGCCAGCAGGTTACATAGCAATCAGCCCCAGCATTTT.

The rearrangement joins TRBV6-5 to TRBJ1-2, with unresolved D. The CDR3 has 14 amino acids. Trimming cost V 2 bases and J 7 bases, with 14 bases left between them. CDR1 is MNHEY and CDR2 is SVGAGI in the germline V gene. The CDR3 DNA reads as TGTGCCAGCAGTTACGGGCCGGATTCCGGTGGCTACACCTTC. Translation: CASSYGPDSGGYTF.

The chain's CDR3 is CASSNSARLARNEQFF. In DNA form, the CDR3 reads TGTGCCAGCAGCAATAGTGCGAGACTAGCGCGCAATGAGCAGTTCTTC. The rearrangement joins TRBV21-1 to TRBJ2-1; the DNA was not compared with TRBD2, the D call given in the table. TRBV21-1 is listed as a pseudogene. The CDR3 extends over 16 amino acids.

This clone was recorded a few times. V gene TRBV4-1 combines with J gene TRBJ1-4; unclear D gene. Trimming took off 4 bases at V and 8 bases at J, with 14 bases between the two ends. The germline gives CDR1 MGHRA, CDR2 YSYEKL. There are 14 residues in the CDR3. CDR3 nucleotides: TGCGCCAGCAGCCCGGGCCCCGGGGTAGAAAAACTGTTTTTT. It encodes CASSPGPGVEKLFF.

V and J are TRBV7-9 and TRBJ2-6; D call uncertain. CDR3 length equals 12 residues. Germline CDR1 and CDR2: SEHNR and FQNEAQ (reference sequence). V was trimmed by 3 bases and J by 10 bases, leaving 7 bases between them. The CDR3 DNA reads TGTGCCAGCAGCTTCCAGGAAAACGTCCTGACTTTC. Translated: CASSFQENVLTF.

V is TRBV28 and J is TRBJ2-7; TRBD2 matches 11 bases. The V and J ends lost 6 bases and 1 base, in that order; junction bases with no gene match: 5. Germline CDR1 MDHEN, CDR2 SYDVKM. The CDR3 is 15 amino acids. As DNA, the CDR3 is TGTGCCAGCAGCCGCGGACTAGCGGGTTCCTACGAGCAGTACTTC. This sequence encodes CASSRGLAGSYEQYF.

The chain uses TRBV29-1 and TRBJ1-2; 8 bases are shared with TRBD1. The CDR3 length is 14 residues. Germline lookup yields CDR1 SQVTM and CDR2 ANQGSEA. The junction had 8 bases not matched to a gene; V was cut back by 1 base and J by 7 bases. The CDR3 sequence: CSVEGQGAASGYTF. CDR3 DNA: TGCAGCGTTGAAGGGCAGGGGGCGGCCTCTGGCTACACCTTC.

The rearrangement links TRBV15 to TRBJ2-4; 7 positions match TRBD2. This CDR3 region has 15 residues. Germline lookup yields CDR1 LNHNV and CDR2 YYDKDF (reference sequence). V lost 0 bases, J lost 8 bases, and 7 bases stayed unmatched. CDR3 in amino acids: CATSRESGTLDIQYF. As DNA, the CDR3 is TGTGCCACCAGCAGAGAAAGCGGGACCCTAGACATTCAGTACTTC.

CDR3 nucleotide sequence: TGCGCCAGCAGCCAATGGGGGACAGGGCTACAAGAGACCCAGTACTTC. Amino acid sequence: CASSQWGTGLQETQYF. The rearrangement links TRBV4-1 to TRBJ2-5, with 9 bases matching TRBD1. With 2 bases clipped from V and 2 bases from J, the junction kept 6 bases outside the gene matches. Germline CDR1 MGHRA, CDR2 YSYEKL. The CDR3 extends over 16 amino acids.

V is TRBV9 and J is TRBJ2-5; no clear D. From germline, CDR1 is SGDLS and CDR2 YYNGEE. The V and J ends lost 4 bases and 3 bases respectively, with 13 bases between them. This CDR3 has 14 amino acids. DNA of the CDR3: TGTGCCAGCAGCCCCCACAGACCCGAAGAGACCCAGTACTTC. Its protein is CASSPHRPEETQYF.

This chain uses TRBV19 with TRBJ1-5, with a possible D match to TRBD1 (6 bases). This CDR3 has 15 residues. Trimming cost V 0 bases and J 5 bases, with 11 bases left between them. The V gene's germline CDR1 is LNHDA and CDR2 SQIVND (reference sequence). The CDR3 DNA reads as TGTGCCAGTAGTATAGATCGGCCAGGGGATCAGCCCCAGCATTTT. Its translation is CASSIDRPGDQPQHF.

This rearrangement joins TRBV19 to TRBJ2-2; 7 positions match TRBD2. V was clipped by 5 bases and J by 1 base; unmatched bases: 4. The CDR3 sequence is 15 residues long. Germline V gene lookup returns CDR1 LNHDA and CDR2 SQIVND (reference sequence). The CDR3 sequence is CASSALAGNTGELFF. The CDR3 coding sequence is TGTGCCAGTAGTGCCTTAGCGGGGAACACCGGGGAGCTGTTTTTT.

A single count supports this clone. V and J are TRBV6-5 and TRBJ1-3; D might be TRBD1 (5 bases). CDR3 size: 14 residues. Trimming removed 6 bases at V and 2 bases at J, with 11 bases between. Looked up from germline, CDR1 is MNHEY and CDR2 is SVGAGI. The CDR3 protein is CASRGQGAGNTIYF. The CDR3 nucleotides are TGTGCCAGCAGAGGGCAGGGTGCTGGAAACACCATATATTTT.

This sequence joins TRBV7-9 and TRBJ1-2; 7 bases are a match to TRBD1. Germline assignment: CDR1 SEHNR and CDR2 FQNEAQ (reference sequence). Losses at the gene ends were 4 bases for V and 4 bases for J; bases not matched to a gene: 9. The CDR3 has 15 amino acids. The CDR3 DNA reads as TGTGCCAGCAGCTCCACAGGGGCCGGTGGCTATGGCTACACCTTC. This sequence encodes CASSSTGAGGYGYTF.

The V and J genes are TRBV3-1 (or the pseudogene TRBV3-2) and TRBJ2-7; TRBD1 matches at 9 bases. V trimming: 2 bases; J trimming: 5 bases; junction bases outside the gene matches: 16. Germline V gives CDR1 LGHDT, CDR2 YNNKEL (reference sequence). This CDR3 is 18 amino acids long. As DNA, the CDR3 is TGTGCCAGCAGCCAAAGAGAGGGCGGGGACAGGGCTAACGACGAGCAGTACTTC. It encodes CASSQREGGDRANDEQYF.

The chain joins TRBV6-5 to TRBJ2-7; possibly TRBD2 for D (5 bases). CDR1 and CDR2 (germline): MNHEY, SVGAGI. CDR3 size: 13 residues. With 7 bases removed from V and 7 bases from J, the gap between germline ends came to 17 bases. This CDR3 reads CASTYGPPGEQYF. CDR3 sequence (DNA): TGTGCCAGCACCTACGGACCGCCGGGAGAGCAGTACTTC.

This sequence joins TRBV11-2 and TRBJ2-7, with 7 bases matching TRBD2. The CDR3 contains 16 residues. After removal of 1 base from V and 1 base from J, the junction contained 7 bases not matched to a gene. Germline CDR1 reads SGHAT; CDR2 reads FQNNGV. The CDR3 loop reads CASSLGTGRPSYEQYF. The CDR3 DNA reads as TGTGCCAGCAGCTTAGGGACCGGGAGGCCTTCCTACGAGCAGTACTTC.

This rearrangement joins TRBV9 to TRBJ2-6, with a tentative D call TRBD2 (5 bases). Germline V gene data show CDR1 as SGDLS and CDR2 as YYNGEE. Between the trimmed V and J ends, which lost 3 bases and 1 base, there was a span of 11 bases. The CDR3 totals 16 residues. CDR3 coding DNA: TGTGCCAGCAGCGCCCTTGGGAGTTCTGGGGCCAACGTCCTGACTTTC. As protein: CASSALGSSGANVLTF.

V gene TRBV9 combines with J gene TRBJ2-1, with TRBD1 as a possible D gene (5 bases). Germline V lookup: CDR1 SGDLS, CDR2 YYNGEE. The CDR3 runs 15 residues. V lost 0 bases, J lost 2 bases, and 9 bases lay in between. CDR3 loop: CASSVEVGPYNEQFF. The CDR3, as DNA: TGTGCCAGCAGCGTAGAAGTGGGGCCCTACAATGAGCAGTTCTTC.

This chain uses TRBV4-2 with TRBJ2-7; TRBD1 might be the D (6 bases). The CDR3 is 14 amino acids. With 2 bases removed from V and 2 bases from J, the gap between germline ends came to 10 bases. Germline V gene sequence: CDR1 LGHNA, CDR2 YNFKEQ. CDR3 region: CASSQPDSPYEQYF. The CDR3 DNA is TGTGCCAGCAGCCAACCGGACAGCCCCTACGAGCAGTACTTC.

This clone has just a few counts. This chain connects TRBV19 to TRBJ2-3, with no clear D. This CDR3 contains 13 residues. CDR1 and CDR2 (germline): LNHDA, SQIVND (reference sequence). The V and J ends lost 5 bases and 5 bases respectively, with 11 bases between them. CDR3 sequence (DNA): TGTGCCAGTAGTTCTGGTAGTATAGATACGCAGTATTTT. It translates to CASSSGSIDTQYF.

This clone appeared a few times. The chain is built from TRBV2 and TRBJ2-7; 16 nucleotides match TRBD2. The CDR3 loop spans 17 amino acids. V lost 3 bases, J lost 7 bases, and 9 bases stayed unmatched. Germline CDR1 and CDR2: SNHLY and FYNNEI. The CDR3 coding sequence is TGTGCCAGCAGTGAGGGACTAGCGGGAGGGCCAGGATGGGAGCAGTACTTC. The encoded protein is CASSEGLAGGPGWEQYF.

This sequence joins TRBV5-1 and TRBJ2-3; D is undetermined. CDR3 length equals 13 residues. Trimming removed 4 bases at V and 6 bases at J, with 12 bases between. The germline gives CDR1 SGHRS, CDR2 YFSETQ. The chain's CDR3 is CASSAMTSDTQYF. In nucleotides, the CDR3 is TGCGCCAGCAGCGCGATGACAAGCGATACGCAGTATTTT.